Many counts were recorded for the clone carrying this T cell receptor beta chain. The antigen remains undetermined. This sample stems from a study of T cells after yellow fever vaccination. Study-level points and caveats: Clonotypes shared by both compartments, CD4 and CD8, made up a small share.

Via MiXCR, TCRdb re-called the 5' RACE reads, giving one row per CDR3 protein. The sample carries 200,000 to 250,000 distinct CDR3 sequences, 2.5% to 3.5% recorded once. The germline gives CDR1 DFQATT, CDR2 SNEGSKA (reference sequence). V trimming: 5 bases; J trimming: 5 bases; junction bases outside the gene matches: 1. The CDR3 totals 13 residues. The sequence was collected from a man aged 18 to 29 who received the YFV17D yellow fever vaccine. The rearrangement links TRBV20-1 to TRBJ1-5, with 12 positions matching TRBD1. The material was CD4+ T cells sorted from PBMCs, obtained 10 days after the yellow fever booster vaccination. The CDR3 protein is CSAGTGGHQPQHF. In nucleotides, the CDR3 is TGCAGTGCTGGGACAGGGGGCCATCAGCCCCAGCATTTT.